This T cell receptor beta chain was sequenced for a study of OX40 agonist ivuxolimab in advanced cancers. For the study at large: In three patients, partial responses were observed, one with hepatocellular carcinoma and two with cutaneous melanoma.

The germline CDR1 and CDR2 sequences are SGHAT and FQNNGV. The ends lost 4 bases at V and 4 bases at J; junction bases unmatched: 8. This CDR3 has 15 amino acids. This clone appeared a few times. Profiled with immunoSEQ multiplex PCR; TCRdb holds only in-frame clones, not every one. The table includes about 26,000 clones, over 70% detected once. The genes are TRBV11-2 and TRBJ1-2; 8 nucleotides line up with TRBD1. Sequencing was performed on CD4+ or CD8+ T cells sorted from blood, taken in a trial of the OX40 agonist ivuxolimab. This receptor was identified in an adult with an advanced solid tumor such as melanoma, head and neck, liver or kidney cancer. Here the CDR3 DNA reads TGTGCCAGCAGCTACGACAGGGGTGATAGCTATGGCTACACCTTC. Its translation is CASSYDRGDSYGYTF.